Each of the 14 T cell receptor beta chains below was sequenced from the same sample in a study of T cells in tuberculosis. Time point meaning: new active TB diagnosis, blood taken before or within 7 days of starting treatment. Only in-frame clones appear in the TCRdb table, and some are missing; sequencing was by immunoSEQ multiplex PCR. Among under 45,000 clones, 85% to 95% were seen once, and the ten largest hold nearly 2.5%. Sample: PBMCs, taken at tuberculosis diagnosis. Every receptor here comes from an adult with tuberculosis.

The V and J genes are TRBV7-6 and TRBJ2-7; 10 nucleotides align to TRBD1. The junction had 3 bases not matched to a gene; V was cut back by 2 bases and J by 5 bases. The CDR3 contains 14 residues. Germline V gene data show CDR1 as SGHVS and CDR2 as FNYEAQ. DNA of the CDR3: TGTGCCAGCAGCTTACGGGGACAGGGGAACGAGCAGTACGTC. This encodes CASSLRGQGNEQYV.

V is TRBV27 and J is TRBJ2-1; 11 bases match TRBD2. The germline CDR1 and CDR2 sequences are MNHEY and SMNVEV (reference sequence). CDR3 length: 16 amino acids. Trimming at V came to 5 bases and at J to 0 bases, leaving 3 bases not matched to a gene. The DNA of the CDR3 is TGTGCCAGCAGTGTTACTAGCGGGGGCTCCTACAATGAGCAGTTCTTC. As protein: CASSVTSGGSYNEQFF.

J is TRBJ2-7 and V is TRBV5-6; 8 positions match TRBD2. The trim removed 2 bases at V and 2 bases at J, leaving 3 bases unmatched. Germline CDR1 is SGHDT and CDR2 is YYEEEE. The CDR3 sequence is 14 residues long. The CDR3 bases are TGTGCCAGCAGCTTAGAGGGACTAGCCTACGAGCAGTACTTC. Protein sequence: CASSLEGLAYEQYF. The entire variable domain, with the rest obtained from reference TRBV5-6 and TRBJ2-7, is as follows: DAGVTQSPTHLIKTRGQQVTLRCSPKSGHDTVSWYQQALGQGPQFIFQYYEEEERQRGNFPDRFSGHQFPNYSSELNVNALLLGDSALYLCASSLEGLAYEQYFGPGTRLTVT.

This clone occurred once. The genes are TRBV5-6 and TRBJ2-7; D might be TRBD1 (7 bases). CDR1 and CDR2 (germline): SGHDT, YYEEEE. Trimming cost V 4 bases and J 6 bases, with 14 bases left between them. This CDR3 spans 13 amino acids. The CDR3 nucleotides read TGTGCCAGCAGCCCCAGGGGGGTGCTCGAGCAGTACTTC. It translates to CASSPRGVLEQYF.

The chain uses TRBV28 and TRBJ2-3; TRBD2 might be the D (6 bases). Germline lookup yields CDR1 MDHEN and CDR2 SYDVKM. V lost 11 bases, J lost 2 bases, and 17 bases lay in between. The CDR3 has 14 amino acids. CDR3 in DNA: TGTGCCTCCCAGGAGGGCCCCCACACAGATACGCAGTATTTT. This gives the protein CASQEGPHTDTQYF. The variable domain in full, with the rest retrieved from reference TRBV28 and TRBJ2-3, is DVKVTQSSRYLVKRTGEKVFLECVQDMDHENMFWYRQDPGLGLRLIYFSYDVKMKEKGDIPEGYSVSREKKERFSLILESASTNQTSMYLCASQEGPHTDTQYFGPGTRLTVL.

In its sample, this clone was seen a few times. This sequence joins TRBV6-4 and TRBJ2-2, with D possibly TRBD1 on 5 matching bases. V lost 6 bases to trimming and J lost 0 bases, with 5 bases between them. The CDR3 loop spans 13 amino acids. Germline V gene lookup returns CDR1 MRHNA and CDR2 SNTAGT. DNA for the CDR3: TGTGCCAGCAGGGGGCCGAACACCGGGGAGCTGTTTTTT. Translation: CASRGPNTGELFF.

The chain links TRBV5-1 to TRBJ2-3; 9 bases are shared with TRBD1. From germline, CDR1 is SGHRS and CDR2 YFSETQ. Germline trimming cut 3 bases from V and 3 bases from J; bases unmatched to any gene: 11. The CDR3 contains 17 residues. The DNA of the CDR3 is TGCGCCAGCAGCTCGTGGGGACAGGGAGGGGGTACAGATACGCAGTATTTT. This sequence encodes CASSSWGQGGGTDTQYF.

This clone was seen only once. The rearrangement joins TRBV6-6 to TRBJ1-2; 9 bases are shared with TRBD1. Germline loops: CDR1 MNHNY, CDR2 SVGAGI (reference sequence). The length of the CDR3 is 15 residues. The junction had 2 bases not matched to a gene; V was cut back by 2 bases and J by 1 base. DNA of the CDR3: TGTGCCAGCAGTTACCCGGGACAGGGTAACTATGGCTACACCTTC. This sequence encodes CASSYPGQGNYGYTF.

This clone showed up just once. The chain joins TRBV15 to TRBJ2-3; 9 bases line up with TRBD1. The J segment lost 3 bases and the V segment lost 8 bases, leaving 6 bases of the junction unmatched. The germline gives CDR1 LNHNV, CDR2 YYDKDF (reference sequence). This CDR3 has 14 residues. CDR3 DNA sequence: TGTGCCACCGAACAGGGGGCTAGAACAGATACGCAGTATTTT. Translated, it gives CATEQGARTDTQYF.

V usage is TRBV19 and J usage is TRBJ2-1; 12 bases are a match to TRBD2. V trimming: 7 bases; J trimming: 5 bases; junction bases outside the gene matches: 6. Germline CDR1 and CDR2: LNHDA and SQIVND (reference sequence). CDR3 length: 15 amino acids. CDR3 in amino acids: CASIGWTSGDNEQFF. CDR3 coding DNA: TGTGCCAGTATCGGGTGGACTAGCGGGGACAATGAGCAGTTCTTC.

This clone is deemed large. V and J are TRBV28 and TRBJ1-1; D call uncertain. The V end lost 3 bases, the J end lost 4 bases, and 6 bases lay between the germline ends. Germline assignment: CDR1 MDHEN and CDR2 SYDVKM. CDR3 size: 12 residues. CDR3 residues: CASSFEVTEAFF. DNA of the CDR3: TGTGCCAGCAGTTTCGAGGTCACTGAAGCTTTCTTT.

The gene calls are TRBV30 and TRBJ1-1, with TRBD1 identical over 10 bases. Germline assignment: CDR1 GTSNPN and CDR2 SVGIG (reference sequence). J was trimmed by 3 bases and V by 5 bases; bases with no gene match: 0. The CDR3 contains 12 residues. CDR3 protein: CAWGTGDTEAFF. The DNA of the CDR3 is TGTGCCTGGGGGACAGGGGACACTGAAGCTTTCTTT. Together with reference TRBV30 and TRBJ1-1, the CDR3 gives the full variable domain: SQTIHQWPATLVQPVGSPLSLECTVEGTSNPNLYWYRQAAGRGLQLLFYSVGIGQISSEVPQNLSASRPQDRQFILSSKKLLLSDSGFYLCAWGTGDTEAFFGQGTRLTVV.

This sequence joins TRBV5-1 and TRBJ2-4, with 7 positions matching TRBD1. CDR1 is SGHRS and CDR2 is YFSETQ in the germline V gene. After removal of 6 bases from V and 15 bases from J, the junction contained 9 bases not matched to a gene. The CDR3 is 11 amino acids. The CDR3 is CASTQGDLRYF. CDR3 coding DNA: TGCGCCAGCACTCAGGGGGACCTCCGGTACTTC.

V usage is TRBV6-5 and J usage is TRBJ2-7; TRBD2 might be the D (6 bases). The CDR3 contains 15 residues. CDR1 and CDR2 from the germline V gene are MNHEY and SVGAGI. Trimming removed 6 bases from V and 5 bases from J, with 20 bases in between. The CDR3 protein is CASSTSPSDRNEQYF. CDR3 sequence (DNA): TGTGCCAGCAGCACGTCCCCTAGCGATCGAAACGAGCAGTACTTC.